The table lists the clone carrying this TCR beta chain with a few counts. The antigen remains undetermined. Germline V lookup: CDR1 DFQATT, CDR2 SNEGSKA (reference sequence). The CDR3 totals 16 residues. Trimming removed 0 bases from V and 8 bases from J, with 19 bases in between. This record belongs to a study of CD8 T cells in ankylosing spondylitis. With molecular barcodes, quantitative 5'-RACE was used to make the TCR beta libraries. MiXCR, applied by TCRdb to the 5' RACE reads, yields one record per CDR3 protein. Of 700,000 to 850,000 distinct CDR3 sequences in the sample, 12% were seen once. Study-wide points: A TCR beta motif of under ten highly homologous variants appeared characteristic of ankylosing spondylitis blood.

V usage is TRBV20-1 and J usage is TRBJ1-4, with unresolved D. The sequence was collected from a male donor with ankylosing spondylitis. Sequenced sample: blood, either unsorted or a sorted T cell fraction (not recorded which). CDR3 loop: CSARDLSSPGAEKLFF. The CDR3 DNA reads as TGCAGTGCTAGAGATCTTAGTTCCCCGGGCGCGGAAAAACTGTTTTTT.